This T cell receptor (delta chain) comes out of a study of gamma-delta T cells after stem cell transplantation. By sample share, this clone is medium-sized. The CDR3 consists of 15 residues. CDR1 and CDR2 from the germline V gene are GEAIGNYY and EKD. Trimming cost V 3 bases and J 0 bases; bases outside gene matches: 4. TCRdb reapplied CATT to the RT-PCR reads. The sample lists roughly 730 delta-chain clones, about 9.2% occurring once. The sequence was obtained from a human donor. It is not recorded whose cells these are; they may come from a transplant donor. Specimen: gamma-delta T cells. The chain uses TRDV2 and TRDJ1; TRDD3 matches at 9 bases. The CDR3 DNA reads TGTGCCTGTGACCCACTGGGGGACCACACCGATAAACTCATCTTT. This gives the protein CACDPLGDHTDKLIF.